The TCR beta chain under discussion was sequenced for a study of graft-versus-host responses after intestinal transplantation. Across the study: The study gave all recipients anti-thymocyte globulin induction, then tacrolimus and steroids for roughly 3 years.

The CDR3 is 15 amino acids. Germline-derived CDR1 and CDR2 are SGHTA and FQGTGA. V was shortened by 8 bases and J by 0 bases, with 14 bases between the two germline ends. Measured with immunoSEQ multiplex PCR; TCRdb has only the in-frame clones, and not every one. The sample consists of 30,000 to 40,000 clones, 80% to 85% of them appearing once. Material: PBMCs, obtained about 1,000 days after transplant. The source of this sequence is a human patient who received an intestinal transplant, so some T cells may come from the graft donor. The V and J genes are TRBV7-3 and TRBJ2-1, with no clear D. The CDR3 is CASANHLSSYNEQFF. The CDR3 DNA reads TGTGCCAGCGCAAATCACCTGAGCTCCTACAATGAGCAGTTCTTC.